The rows below give T cell receptor beta chains drawn from one sample of a study of identifying expanded T cells in peripheral blood. Some clones are missing from TCRdb's copy, which holds only in-frame ones; the method was immunoSEQ multiplex PCR. The sample comprises more than 75,000 clones, around 85% of which are singletons, and roughly 5.9% rests with the top ten. The sequencing input was blood. These receptors were taken from a person aged 18 to 70 in good health. Both conserved end residues are part of each CDR3. Each record gives: D gene, clone size, J gene, V gene, CDR3 DNA, CDR3 protein. The D gene is left open where the match is weak. Size values are once, few and many counts, or a class for expanded clones, and some rows have none.

NA once TRBJ1-2 TRBV30 TGTGCCTGGAGGATAGGGGCTAGCTACACCTTC CAWRIGASYTF
NA NA TRBJ2-4 TRBV7-9 TGTGCCAGCAGCTCCCGAGGGGAATCCGGAGGCAAAAACATTCAGTACTTC CASSSRGESGGKNIQYF
TRBD2 NA TRBJ2-3 TRBV2 TGTGCCAGCAGGGACACTAGCGGGGGTTACCAGTATTTT CASRDTSGGYQYF
NA NA TRBJ2-1 TRBV7-2 TGTGCCAGCGACCAAGACAGGAATGAGCAGTTCTTC CASDQDRNEQFF
NA NA TRBJ1-1 TRBV4-3 TGCGCCAGCAGCCAAGAAAGGGCCGGGTTTTGGTCGTCGGCTTTCTTT CASSQERAGFWSSAFF
NA NA TRBJ2-7 TRBV5-5 TGTGCCAGCAGTTTGCCCCTGGGCGTCGGATACGAGCAGTACTTC CASSLPLGVGYEQYF
NA NA TRBJ1-1 TRBV19 TGTGCCAGTAGTCCGAGGGGGGACATGAACACTGAAGCTTTCTTT CASSPRGDMNTEAFF
NA NA TRBJ2-5 TRBV10-2 TGCGCCAGCAGTGACCCTGGGAGGCGGACCCAGTACTTC CASSDPGRRTQYF
NA NA TRBJ1-1 TRBV7-9 TGTGCCAGCAGCTTCGGACAGACGAACACTGAAGCTTTCTTT CASSFGQTNTEAFF
NA NA TRBJ1-2 TRBV4-3 TGCGCCAGCAGCCAAGACCCATCCCGATATGGGGCGGTTGGCTACACCTTC CASSQDPSRYGAVGYTF
NA NA TRBJ2-7 TRBV11-2 TGTGCCAGCAGCCCCATCGGTCGACGGAGCGCCTACGAGCAGTACTTC CASSPIGRRSAYEQYF
NA few TRBJ2-2 TRBV6-4 TGTGCCAGCAGTGACAACACCGGGGAGCTGTTTTTT CASSDNTGELFF
NA NA TRBJ1-1 TRBV5-1 TGCGCCAGCAGCTTGGGAGGGCGAAGTGAAGCTTTCTTT CASSLGGRSEAFF
NA NA TRBJ2-7 TRBV30 TGTGCCTGGACTAGTGGACAGTCCCTCTCCTACGAGCAGTACTTC CAWTSGQSLSYEQYF
NA NA TRBJ2-7 TRBV7-6 TGTGCCAGCAGCTTTACCAGCGACAGCTCCTACGAGCAGTACTTC CASSFTSDSSYEQYF
NA NA TRBJ1-2 TRBV11-2 TGTGCCACGTTTCGGGTCCGGGGACAAATTTTTTATGGCTACACCTTC CATFRVRGQIFYGYTF
NA once TRBJ1-6 TRBV12-5 TGTGCTAGTGGCCGATCCACCGGGTCTACCGGACCACCCCTCCACTTT CASGRSTGSTGPPLHF
NA NA TRBJ2-7 TRBV4-1 TGCGCCAGCAGCCAAGGTACGCTCGGCTACGAGCAGTACTTC CASSQGTLGYEQYF
TRBD2 NA TRBJ2-1 TRBV4-1 TGCGCCAGCAGCCGTGTCCTAGCGGGGGGACACAATGAGCAGTTCTTC CASSRVLAGGHNEQFF
NA few TRBJ2-7 TRBV18 TGTGCCAGCTTTCGACGGTTGGATAACATGCAGTACTTC CASFRRLDNMQYF
TRBD1 NA TRBJ2-7 TRBV7-8 TGTGCCAGCAGCTTTGACAGGGATACCTACGAGCAGTACTTC CASSFDRDTYEQYF
TRBD1 NA TRBJ1-1 TRBV29-1 TGCAGCGTCCGACAGGGGCCGGCGTCTGAAGCTTTCTTT CSVRQGPASEAFF
NA NA TRBJ2-7 TRBV6-1 TGTGCCAGCAGTGAATGGAATATCCTGGTAAGCTACGAGCAGTACTTC CASSEWNILVSYEQYF
NA NA TRBJ2-5 TRBV11-3 TGTGCCAGCAGCTCCATGGACGGTGGGAAAGAGACCCAGTACTTC CASSSMDGGKETQYF
NA NA TRBJ2-6 TRBV6-1 TGTGCCACCATTATGTGGGGCTCTGGGGCCAACGTCCTGACTTTC CATIMWGSGANVLTF
NA once TRBJ2-7 TRBV7-9 TGTGCCAGCAGCCCCCGACAGAGCTCCTACGAGCAGTACTTC CASSPRQSSYEQYF
NA NA TRBJ2-7 TRBV6-1 TGTGCCAGCAGCATTGCCTACGAGCAGTACTTC CASSIAYEQYF
NA NA TRBJ2-1 TRBV7-9 TGTGCCAGCAGCTTGCGGAGCCACAATGAGCAGTTCTTC CASSLRSHNEQFF
NA NA TRBJ2-6 TRBV5-1 TGCGCCAGCAGCTTGGATGGGCGGGGTCCTGGGGCCAACGTCCTGACTTTC CASSLDGRGPGANVLTF
TRBD1 NA TRBJ1-2 TRBV2 TGTGCCAGCAGTGAGGGCAGGGGGGGCTACTATGGCTACACCTTC CASSEGRGGYYGYTF
TRBD1 few TRBJ1-6 TRBV7-6 TGTGCCAGCAGGACAGGGAATAATTCACCCCTCCACTTT CASRTGNNSPLHF
NA NA TRBJ2-2 TRBV15 TGTGCCACCAGCAGAGATGCCGGGGAGCTGTTTTTT CATSRDAGELFF
TRBD1 NA TRBJ1-1 TRBV5-6 TGTGCCAGCAGCTCCACATTATCTTGGACAGGGTTGAACACTGAAGCTTTCTTT CASSSTLSWTGLNTEAFF
NA NA TRBJ1-2 TRBV5-1 TGCGCCAGCAGCCTTTCTTGGACGAATGGCTACACCTTC CASSLSWTNGYTF
NA NA TRBJ2-1 TRBV7-6 TGTGCCAGCAGCTCCTACGGGAGCTCCTACAATGAGCAGTTCTTC CASSSYGSSYNEQFF
NA NA TRBJ1-4 TRBV7-6 TGTGCCAGCAGCTTAGCGCAGGGAGGGAGGACTAATGAAAAACTGTTTTTT CASSLAQGGRTNEKLFF
NA NA TRBJ2-5 TRBV6-6 TGTGCCAGCAGTTCTAGACAGTACCAAGAGACCCAGTACTTC CASSSRQYQETQYF
NA NA TRBJ2-5 TRBV2 TGTGCCAGCTCGGCAGTGGGCCAAGAGACCCAGTACTTC CASSAVGQETQYF
TRBD1 NA TRBJ1-2 TRBV19 TGTGCCAGTAGTATAGGCTCTAGGGACAGACACTATGGCTACACCTTC CASSIGSRDRHYGYTF
NA once TRBJ2-2 TRBV5-6 TGTGCCAGCAGCTTGTTAGGGAGTGACACCGGGGAGCTGTTTTTT CASSLLGSDTGELFF
NA NA TRBJ1-2 TRBV30 TGTGCCTCTCACCAGATTTTCCGCGGGAGCGGCTACACCTTC CASHQIFRGSGYTF
TRBD1 NA TRBJ2-3 TRBV6-5 TGTGCCAGCATGACAGGGAAAACAGATACGCAGTATTTT CASMTGKTDTQYF
TRBD2 NA TRBJ2-7 TRBV6-5 TGTGCCACCTCGGGGGGATTGACCTACGAGCAGTACTTC CATSGGLTYEQYF
TRBD1 NA TRBJ1-2 TRBV2 TGTGCCAGCAGAGCGCTGACAGGGGGCGACGGCTATGGCTACACCTTC CASRALTGGDGYGYTF